This T cell receptor (beta chain) was found in a study of shared clonotypes between healthy human individuals. Measured with immunoSEQ multiplex PCR; TCRdb has only the in-frame clones, and not every one. The sample carries over a million clones, more than 95% recorded once. Germline CDR1 reads SEHNR; CDR2 reads FQNEAQ (reference sequence). The CDR3 runs to 10 residues. Trimming left V 5 bases short and J 6 bases short, with 2 bases between. Into CD45RA+ naive and CD45RA-negative memory subsets, the CD4+ cells were split. The specimen sequenced was naive CD4+ T cells sorted from blood. Subset given: CD45RA+ positively selected. The chain combines TRBV7-9 with TRBJ1-3, with D uncertain. The clonotype comes from a man in his thirties or forties in good health. CDR3 residues: CASSLNTIYF. The CDR3 DNA reads as TGTGCCAGCAGCCTAAACACCATATATTTT.